Following are 29 T cell receptor beta chains from one sample sequenced in a study of cytomegalovirus exposure and HLA in healthy donors (dated by TCRdb to the late 2010s). The library was built by means of the immunoSEQ multiplex PCR assay. The multiplex PCR relied on a mix of 60 forward primers for TCR Vbeta segments and 13 reverse primers for TCR Jbeta segments. The clones in this table, taken by TCRdb from immuneACCESS, are in-frame only. Not every clone is retained; where verified, under half of the shortfall comes from an unresolved V gene, and the cause of the rest is unknown. The table for this sample lists approximately 110,000 clones; about 80% of them were counted only once. The ten largest account for 6.5% to 8.5% of the sample. The sequencing input was PBMCs. The receptors come from a woman aged 50 to 60 in good health and CMV-seropositive.

The rearrangement uses TRBV2 and TRBJ1-2; 12 bases are a match to TRBD1. Germline V gene data show CDR1 as SNHLY and CDR2 as FYNNEI. The CDR3 is made up of 13 amino acids. Losses at the gene ends were 7 bases for V and 8 bases for J; bases not matched to a gene: 5. CDR3 sequence (DNA): TGTGCCAGCACGGGACAGGGGGCGAGGGGCTACACCTTC. Protein: CASTGQGARGYTF.

V usage is TRBV5-4 and J usage is TRBJ2-5, with a possible D match to TRBD2 (5 bases). V was shortened by 5 bases and J by 2 bases, with 7 bases between the two germline ends. CDR3 length: 12 residues. The germline V gene has CDR1 SGHNT and CDR2 YYREEE (reference sequence). In nucleotides, the CDR3 is TGTGCCAGCAGGAGGGCTCAAGAGACCCAGTACTTC. This codes for CASRRAQETQYF.

The chain is built from TRBV2 and TRBJ1-6; maybe TRBD1 (6 bases). V was clipped by 6 bases and J by 9 bases, with 18 bases between them. CDR3 length: 15 residues. The germline gives CDR1 SNHLY, CDR2 FYNNEI. This CDR3 is CASSLTGLSTSPLHF. As DNA, the CDR3 is TGTGCCAGCAGCCTTACAGGGCTTTCGACTTCACCCCTCCACTTT. The variable domain in full, completed from reference TRBV2 and TRBJ1-6, reads EPEVTQTPSHQVTQMGQEVILRCVPISNHLYFYWYRQILGQKVEFLVSFYNNEISEKSEIFDDQFSVERPDGSNFTLKIRSTKLEDSAMYFCASSLTGLSTSPLHFGNGTRLTVT.

The V gene is TRBV7-3, the J gene TRBJ2-1; 8 bases line up with TRBD2. This CDR3 has 16 amino acids. Germline V gene data show CDR1 as SGHTA and CDR2 as FQGTGA. With 0 bases clipped from V and 1 base from J, the junction kept 2 bases outside the gene matches. In DNA, the CDR3 is TGTGCCAGCAGCTTAACAGCGGGGGTGTCCTACAATGAGCAGTTCTTC. Amino acids: CASSLTAGVSYNEQFF.

V gene TRBV13 combines with J gene TRBJ2-5; D may be TRBD2 (5 bases). V was shortened by 4 bases and J by 5 bases, with 8 bases between the two germline ends. The CDR3 loop spans 12 amino acids. In germline, CDR1 is PRHDT, CDR2 FYEKMQ (reference sequence). The CDR3 bases are TGTGCCAGCAGCTCACTAGGGGAGACCCAGTACTTC. Its protein product is CASSSLGETQYF.

V gene TRBV10-3 combines with J gene TRBJ1-3; D might be TRBD1 (5 bases). The V and J ends lost 9 bases and 3 bases respectively, with 9 bases between them. The CDR3 sequence is 12 residues long. Germline-derived CDR1 and CDR2 are ENHRY and SYGVKD. CDR3: CAIQGGGNTIYF. In DNA form, the CDR3 reads TGTGCCATTCAGGGTGGTGGAAACACCATATATTTT.

The chain joins TRBV2 to TRBJ1-1; D is uncertain. The germline V and J ends were trimmed by 5 bases and 3 bases, with 19 bases remaining between them. Germline CDR1 reads SNHLY; CDR2 reads FYNNEI. CDR3 size: 16 residues. The CDR3: CASSFSHSGWDTEAFF. For the CDR3, the DNA is TGTGCCAGCAGTTTTTCGCACAGCGGGTGGGACACTGAAGCTTTCTTT.

The CDR3: CASSPDRPSGNQPQHF. Written as DNA, the CDR3 is TGTGCCAGCTCACCGGACAGGCCGAGTGGCAATCAGCCCCAGCATTTT. This rearrangement joins TRBV18 to TRBJ1-5; 7 bases agree with TRBD1. This CDR3 spans 16 amino acids. CDR1 is KGHSH, CDR2 LQKENI, per germline. V was clipped by 3 bases and J by 2 bases; unmatched bases: 7.

The chain links TRBV7-3 to TRBJ2-2; D call uncertain. Looked up from germline, CDR1 is SGHTA and CDR2 is FQGTGA. Trimming stripped 2 bases from V and 3 bases from J, with 4 bases between. The CDR3 totals 13 residues. CDR3 loop: CASSLLDTGELFF. The CDR3, as DNA: TGTGCCAGCAGCTTACTAGACACCGGGGAGCTGTTTTTT.

This clone has more than one count but fewer than ten. V and J are TRBV27 and TRBJ2-7; D is uncertain. V dropped 0 bases and J dropped 2 bases, with 11 bases sitting between them. The CDR3 is made up of 15 amino acids. Looked up from germline, CDR1 is MNHEY and CDR2 is SMNVEV (reference sequence). The CDR3 sequence is CASSLSQAAAYEQYF. The DNA of the CDR3 is TGTGCCAGCAGTTTATCGCAGGCAGCCGCCTACGAGCAGTACTTC.

For this clone: At one boundary the junction diverges from the germline segment, which might be a read error. The V call is TRBV7-9, the J call TRBJ2-2, with D maybe TRBD1 (6 bases). The CDR3 extends over 14 amino acids. Per germline, CDR1 SEHNR and CDR2 FQNEAQ (reference sequence). Here the CDR3 DNA reads TGTTCCAGCAACCGGGGACAGAACACCGGGGAGCTGTTTTTT. This sequence encodes CSSNRGQNTGELFF.

CDR3 DNA sequence: TGTGCCACCAGCAGAGGACTAGCGGGGACCGGGGAGCTGTTTTTT. It is translated as CATSRGLAGTGELFF. V is TRBV15 and J is TRBJ2-2; 11 nucleotides agree with TRBD2. Germline V gives CDR1 LNHNV, CDR2 YYDKDF (reference sequence). There are 15 residues in the CDR3. V trimming: 1 base; J trimming: 5 bases; junction bases outside the gene matches: 0.

In its sample, this clone was seen once. One junction end does not reproduce the germline sequence, and a read error may be involved. The rearrangement links TRBV7-9 to TRBJ2-7; unclear D gene. The germline gives CDR1 SEHNR, CDR2 FQNEAQ (reference sequence). The CDR3 sequence is 16 residues long. The DNA for the CDR3 is TGTTCCAGCAGCCCCCTGGTCCAGCGAGCCTCCTACGAGCAGTACTTC. Protein: CSSSPLVQRASYEQYF.

V and J are TRBV19 and TRBJ1-2; possible D gene TRBD1, 5 bases. Trimming removed 7 bases from V and 4 bases from J, with 19 bases in between. The germline CDR1 and CDR2 sequences are LNHDA and SQIVND (reference sequence). CDR3 length: 15 amino acids. Written as DNA, the CDR3 is TGTGCCAGTACACTGGCGGGGCGGGCGGCCTATGGCTACACCTTC. Encoded protein: CASTLAGRAAYGYTF.

This chain uses TRBV7-2 with TRBJ1-5, with D perhaps TRBD1 (6 bases). The germline V and J ends were trimmed by 1 base and 4 bases, with 11 bases remaining between them. CDR3 size: 15 residues. Germline CDR1 SGHTA, CDR2 FQGNSA. CDR3 in amino acids: CASSLGGGRNQPQHF. The CDR3 DNA sequence: TGTGCCAGCAGCTTAGGAGGGGGAAGGAATCAGCCCCAGCATTTT.

The rearrangement joins TRBV7-8 to TRBJ1-5, with a possible D match to TRBD1 (5 bases). This CDR3 has 14 residues. Trimming took off 8 bases at V and 1 base at J, with 12 bases between the two ends. Germline CDR1 is SGHVS and CDR2 is FQNEAQ. The CDR3: CASRAQGSNQPQHF. CDR3 nucleotide sequence: TGTGCCAGCCGGGCGCAGGGAAGCAATCAGCCCCAGCATTTT.

Turning to this clone: The junction departs from germline at one end; a sequencing error may be responsible. The CDR3 coding sequence is TGTTCCAGCAGCTTACAGCGGGACAGGGGTTACGAGCAGTACTTC. This sequence encodes CSSSLQRDRGYEQYF. This chain joins TRBV7-9 and TRBJ2-7, with TRBD1 matching 10 bases. The CDR3 loop spans 15 amino acids. Germline V gene lookup returns CDR1 SEHNR and CDR2 FQNEAQ (reference sequence).

In DNA, the CDR3 is TGTGCCAGCAGCTTAGCCCCCTCGGGACTAGCGGCTATTGCTAGCACAGATACGCAGTATTTT. This sequence encodes CASSLAPSGLAAIASTDTQYF. The chain couples TRBV7-6 to TRBJ2-3; 11 bases line up with TRBD2. J was trimmed by 0 bases and V by 0 bases; bases with no gene match: 14. CDR3 length equals 21 residues. CDR1 is SGHVS, CDR2 FNYEAQ, per germline.

V is TRBV11-1 and J is TRBJ2-7, with 11 bases aligning to TRBD1. There are 16 residues in the CDR3. CDR1 and CDR2 from the germline V gene are SGHAT and FQDESV (reference sequence). V was clipped by 2 bases and J by 4 bases; unmatched bases: 7. CDR3 loop: CASSLYPGTGGYEQYF. The CDR3 DNA follows: TGTGCCAGCAGCTTATACCCCGGGACAGGGGGATACGAGCAGTACTTC.

V usage is TRBV7-9 and J usage is TRBJ1-6, with 7 bases matching TRBD1. This CDR3 contains 15 residues. V lost 7 bases, J lost 7 bases, and 10 bases stayed unmatched. The germline gives CDR1 SEHNR, CDR2 FQNEAQ (reference sequence). The CDR3 spells CASTGSGTANSPLHF. Written as DNA, the CDR3 is TGTGCCAGCACCGGCTCCGGGACAGCGAATTCACCCCTCCACTTT. The complete variable domain, with remaining parts taken from reference TRBV7-9 and TRBJ1-6, reads DTGVSQNPRHKITKRGQNVTFRCDPISEHNRLYWYRQTLGQGPEFLTYFQNEAQLEKSRLLSDRFSAERPKGSFSTLEIQRTEQGDSAMYLCASTGSGTANSPLHFGNGTRLTVT.

The J gene is TRBJ2-5, the V gene TRBV7-6, with 8 bases aligning to TRBD2. Germline CDR1 and CDR2: SGHVS and FNYEAQ. Trimming at V came to 6 bases and at J to 1 base, leaving 4 bases not matched to a gene. This CDR3 comprises 14 residues. This chain's CDR3 is CASRTSGPQETQYF. CDR3 nucleotides: TGTGCCAGCAGAACTAGCGGCCCCCAAGAGACCCAGTACTTC.

This clone has just one count. V is TRBV27 and J is TRBJ2-5; 8 bases align to TRBD2. Losses at the gene ends were 5 bases for V and 7 bases for J; bases not matched to a gene: 15. CDR1 MNHEY and CDR2 SMNVEV come from the germline V gene (reference sequence). The CDR3 sequence is 16 residues long. Here the CDR3 DNA reads TGTGCCAGCAGTCCTTATGGGGTCGGGGGGGTAGGGACCCAGTACTTC. This codes for CASSPYGVGGVGTQYF.

The V call is TRBV21-1, the J call TRBJ1-2; the DNA was not used to check the table's D call, TRBD1. TRBV21-1 is tagged as a pseudogene. This CDR3 contains 13 residues. The CDR3 sequence: CASSPTVNYGYTF. The CDR3 DNA reads as TGTGCCAGCAGCCCGACAGTAAACTATGGCTACACCTTC.

The chain employs TRBV4-3 and TRBJ2-7; 9 nucleotides match TRBD2. V shed 0 bases and J 7 bases; nucleotides not matched to a gene: 7. The CDR3 has 15 residues. In germline, CDR1 is LGHNA, CDR2 YSLEER. The DNA of the CDR3 is TGCGCCAGCAGCCAAGAACCCCTAGCGGGGAAGGAGCAGTACTTC. Translating it yields CASSQEPLAGKEQYF.

The chain is built from TRBV7-7 and TRBJ2-5; tentative D call: TRBD2 (5 bases). CDR3 size: 15 residues. V shed 0 bases and J shed 2 bases, with 10 bases lying between them. In germline, CDR1 is SSHAT, CDR2 FNYEAQ (reference sequence). The CDR3 bases are TGTGCCAGCAGCTTAGCTCGGGAAGGGCAAGAGACCCAGTACTTC. As protein: CASSLAREGQETQYF.

CDR3: CASSHLHGYEQFF. The CDR3 DNA is TGCGCCAGCAGCCATCTACACGGGTATGAGCAGTTCTTC. The chain joins TRBV4-3 to TRBJ2-1, with unresolved D. CDR1 LGHNA and CDR2 YSLEER come from the germline V gene. With 3 bases removed from V and 8 bases from J, the gap between germline ends came to 11 bases. CDR3 length equals 13 residues.

The chain combines TRBV6-1 with TRBJ1-4; TRBD1 matches 8 bases. With V trimmed by 8 bases and J by 5 bases, 4 bases remained unmatched. The CDR3 length is 13 residues. Germline assignment: CDR1 MNHNS and CDR2 SASEGT. CDR3 DNA sequence: TGTGCCAGCGGCCGGACAGGGAATGAAAAACTGTTTTTT. It translates to CASGRTGNEKLFF.

J is TRBJ2-7 and V is TRBV7-3; D possibly corresponds to TRBD2 (6 bases). The CDR3 sequence is 15 residues long. V lost 1 base, J lost 4 bases, and 14 bases lay in between. From germline, CDR1 is SGHTA and CDR2 FQGTGA. The CDR3 DNA reads TGTGCCAGCAGCTTAATGGGGGGAGAGGGGTACGAGCAGTACTTC. Protein: CASSLMGGEGYEQYF. The whole variable domain, remainder taken from reference TRBV7-3 and TRBJ2-7, is GAGVSQTPSNKVTEKGKYVELRCDPISGHTALYWYRQSLGQGPEFLIYFQGTGAADDSGLPNDRFFAVRPEGSVSTLKIQRTERGDSAVYLCASSLMGGEGYEQYFGPGTRLTVT.

The V gene is TRBV7-2, the J gene TRBJ2-7, with 14 bases that match TRBD2. The V and J ends lost 3 bases and 7 bases, in that order; junction bases with no gene match: 5. Germline CDR1 is SGHTA and CDR2 is FQGNSA. CDR3 length: 15 amino acids. DNA of the CDR3: TGTGCCAGCAGCTTCCGGACTAGCGGGGGGTCGGAGCAGTACTTC. The encoded protein is CASSFRTSGGSEQYF.